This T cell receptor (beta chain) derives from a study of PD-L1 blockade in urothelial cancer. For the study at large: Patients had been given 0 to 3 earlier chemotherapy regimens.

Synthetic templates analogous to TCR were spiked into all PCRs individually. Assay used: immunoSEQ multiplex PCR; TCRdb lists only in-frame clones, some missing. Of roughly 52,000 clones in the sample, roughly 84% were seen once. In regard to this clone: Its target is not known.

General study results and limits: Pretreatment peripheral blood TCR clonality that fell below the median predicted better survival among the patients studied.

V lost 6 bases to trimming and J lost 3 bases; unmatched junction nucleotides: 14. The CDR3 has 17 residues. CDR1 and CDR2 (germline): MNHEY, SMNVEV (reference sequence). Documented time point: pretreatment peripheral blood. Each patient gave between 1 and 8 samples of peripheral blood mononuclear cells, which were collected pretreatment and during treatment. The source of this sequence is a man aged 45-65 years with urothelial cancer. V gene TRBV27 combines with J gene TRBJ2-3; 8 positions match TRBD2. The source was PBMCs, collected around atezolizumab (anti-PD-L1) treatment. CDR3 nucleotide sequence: TGTGCCAGCAGAACGTCGCCGACAGGCGGGGGGACAGATACGCAGTATTTT. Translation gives CASRTSPTGGGTDTQYF.